Below are 2 T cell receptor beta chains sequenced from a single sample in a study of metastatic and nonmetastatic thyroid tumors. TCRdb redid the clone calls on the PCR reads using MiXCR. The sample includes about 16,000 clones, 20% to 30% seen only once; the top ten take 6% to 8.5%. Patients had received no treatment of any kind before thyroid surgery. The source material was tumor tissue. These receptor sequences come from a female donor with papillary thyroid cancer or a benign thyroid nodule (not recorded which). Some clones in this sample may be carry-over from other donors' samples.

This clone came up many times. V is TRBV10-2 and J is TRBJ1-5; 8 nucleotides agree with TRBD1. The CDR3 is 15 residues long. Germline V gives CDR1 WSHSY, CDR2 SAAADI. The J segment lost 4 bases and the V segment lost 4 bases, leaving 6 bases of the junction unmatched. The CDR3 sequence: CASSAGTGGNQPQHF. The CDR3, as DNA: TGCGCCAGCAGTGCTGGTACAGGGGGTAATCAGCCCCAGCATTTT.

This clone was detected only a few times. A read error may produce the germline difference seen at one junction end. The rearrangement links TRBV27 to TRBJ2-1; 12 nucleotides line up with TRBD1. This CDR3 spans 15 amino acids. CDR1 is MNHEY and CDR2 is SMNVEV in the germline V gene (reference sequence). The CDR3 DNA follows: TGTGCCAGCAGCCTCCTTGGGACAGGGGGCAATGGGCAGTTCTTC. The encoded protein is CASSLLGTGGNGQFF.